The clone carrying this TCR beta chain was found many times. Its specificity is unknown. CDR3 length equals 13 residues. The germline V gene encodes CDR1 MDHEN and CDR2 SYDVKM. Trimming took off 5 bases at V and 2 bases at J, with 6 bases between the two ends. The data were obtained in a study of regulatory T cells in long-lasting Graves disease. The time point was: persistent/refractory GD, antithyroid drugs over 5 years with positive TRAb. RNA extracted from PBMCs served as the sequencing template. Nine milliliters of peripheral blood were taken and placed in EDTA tubes. Study-wide results and limits: Newly diagnosed disease favored TRBV20-1 and TRBJ2-1 over persistent disease. Exclusively peripheral blood, rather than thyroid tissue, was studied.

CDR3 regions were amplified by Arm-PCR using iRepertoire HTBI primers to build TCR beta libraries. TCRdb itself ran the multiplex PCR reads through MiXCR, one entry per CDR3 protein. This sample carries hundreds of thousands of distinct CDR3 sequences, over 20% of them seen once, and the ten largest clones take over 11%. The sample was peripheral blood mononuclear cells (PBMCs), taken when the disease was refractory, from a patient treated with antithyroid drugs. V gene TRBV28 combines with J gene TRBJ2-2; D is undetermined. This TCR was sampled from a female donor with Graves disease. Written as DNA, the CDR3 is TGTGCCAGCAGTAGGCTAAACACCGGGGAGCTGTTTTTT. Its protein is CASSRLNTGELFF.